This T cell receptor beta chain stems from a study of CD8+CD57+ T cells in acquired aplastic anemia. The CDR3 spans 13 amino acids, including both terminal residues. Per germline, CDR1 SGDLS and CDR2 YYNGEE. TCR beta VDJ combinations and CDR3 sequences were profiled from genomic DNA. MiXCR, run by TCRdb on the reads, gives a single entry per CDR3 protein. This sample has some 410,000 distinct CDR3 sequences, with about two thirds found just once. For this clonotype: This likely comes from a read error, as the CDR3 has no conserved phenylalanine or tryptophan at its end. The DNA is left out, because the CDR3 cannot be placed on it with certainty; the CDR3 is given as TCRdb lists it.

The rearrangement uses TRBV9 and TRBJ2-1. This TCR was sampled from a human donor in good health, serving as a control. The specimen was sorted CD4+, CD8+, or CD8+CD57+ T cells (not recorded which) from PBMCs. This CDR3 is CASSVVNEQYFGL.